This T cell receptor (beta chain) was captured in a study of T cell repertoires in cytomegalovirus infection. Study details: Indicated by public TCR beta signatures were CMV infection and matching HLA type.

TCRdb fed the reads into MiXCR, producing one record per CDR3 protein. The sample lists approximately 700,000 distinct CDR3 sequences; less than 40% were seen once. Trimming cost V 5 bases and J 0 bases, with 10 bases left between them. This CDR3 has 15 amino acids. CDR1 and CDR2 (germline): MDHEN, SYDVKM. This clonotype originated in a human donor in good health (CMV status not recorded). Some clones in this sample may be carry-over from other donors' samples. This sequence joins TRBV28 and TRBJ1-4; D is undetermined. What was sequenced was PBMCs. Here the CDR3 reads CASSRWMSTNEKLFF. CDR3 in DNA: TGTGCCAGCAGTCGTTGGATGTCAACTAATGAAAAACTGTTTTTT.